These 23 T cell receptor beta chains share one sample of origin, sequenced in a study of blood T cell repertoires in COVID-19. Data came from immunoSEQ multiplex PCR; TCRdb stores just in-frame clones and leaves some out. In the table there are approximately 120,000 clones, roughly 81% of which are singletons. The sequenced sample consisted of peripheral blood. The receptor source for this set is a human donor in a cohort sampled during active COVID-19.

This chain joins TRBV6-2 or TRBV6-3 and TRBJ2-2; 7 nucleotides match TRBD1. V was pared by 4 bases and J by 6 bases, with 5 bases of the junction left unmatched. The CDR3 is 14 residues long. Germline CDR1 reads MNHEY; CDR2 reads SVGEGT. This CDR3 is CASSSRQGSGELFF. The CDR3 DNA sequence: TGTGCCAGCAGTTCTCGACAGGGATCCGGGGAGCTGTTTTTT.

This chain links TRBV5-1 with TRBJ2-1; 7 positions agree with TRBD2. V was clipped by 4 bases and J by 1 base; unmatched bases: 2. Germline assignment: CDR1 SGHRS and CDR2 YFSETQ. This CDR3 is 14 amino acids long. The CDR3 loop reads CASSGGRSYNEQFF. Written as DNA, the CDR3 is TGCGCCAGCAGCGGCGGGAGATCCTACAATGAGCAGTTCTTC.

The rearrangement links TRBV24-1 to TRBJ1-5; 8 bases fit TRBD1. This CDR3 is built from 17 residues. Looked up from germline, CDR1 is KGHDR and CDR2 is SFDVKD. The ends lost 6 bases at V and 1 base at J; junction bases unmatched: 10. The CDR3 protein is CATSTRGRGGSNQPQHF. The CDR3 DNA is TGTGCCACCAGTACCAGGGGGCGAGGGGGCAGCAATCAGCCCCAGCATTTT.

The genes are TRBV27 and TRBJ2-7; D might be TRBD2 (6 bases). This CDR3 has 15 amino acids. Trimming took 4 bases from V and 0 from J, leaving 13 bases between them. Germline CDR1 MNHEY, CDR2 SMNVEV (reference sequence). The CDR3 protein is CASSSTLASSYEQYF. For the CDR3, the DNA is TGTGCCAGCAGTTCCACACTAGCTTCCTCCTACGAGCAGTACTTC.

The chain links TRBV29-1 to TRBJ2-7, with a weak D call TRBD2 (7 bases). The CDR3 extends over 14 amino acids. The V end lost 5 bases, the J end lost 0 bases, and 14 bases lay between the germline ends. CDR1 and CDR2 (germline): SQVTM, ANQGSEA. In DNA form, the CDR3 reads TGCAGCGTTAGGGGGGGAGACAGCTCCTACGAGCAGTACTTC. Translation gives CSVRGGDSSYEQYF.

Concerning this clone itself: At the DNA level, this CDR3 is encoded by other sequences in the same sample as well. The chain has TRBV9 and TRBJ2-2; D is ambiguous. CDR3 length: 15 residues. Germline V CDR1 and CDR2: SGDLS, YYNGEE. Trimming took off 4 bases at V and 0 bases at J, with 10 bases between the two ends. CDR3: CASSLGGANTGELFF. In DNA, the CDR3 is TGTGCCAGCAGCCTGGGTGGAGCGAACACCGGGGAGCTGTTTTTT.

The table lists this clone with many counts. Written as DNA, the CDR3 is TGTGCCAGCAGCTTGGCGGGGAACAATCAGCCCCAGCATTTT. Translating it yields CASSLAGNNQPQHF. The rearrangement joins TRBV5-5 to TRBJ1-5, with D uncertain. CDR1 and CDR2 (germline): SGHKS, YYEKEE (reference sequence). The CDR3 covers 14 residues. V lost 0 bases and J 3 bases, leaving 7 bases between the germline ends.

The rearrangement uses TRBV27 and TRBJ2-7; TRBD1 matches 11 bases. V was pared by 6 bases and J by 8 bases, with 9 bases of the junction left unmatched. Germline loops: CDR1 MNHEY, CDR2 SMNVEV (reference sequence). This CDR3 comprises 14 residues. DNA for the CDR3: TGTGCCAGCAGAGGACCGGGACAGGGGGGGAAGCAGTACTTC. Translated, it gives CASRGPGQGGKQYF.

The chain links TRBV2 to TRBJ1-5, with a possible D match to TRBD1 (6 bases). V gave up 5 bases and J gave up 4 bases, with 21 bases separating them. This CDR3 is 17 amino acids long. Looked up from germline, CDR1 is SNHLY and CDR2 is FYNNEI. Here the CDR3 reads CASSSRDTGFFNQPQHF. The CDR3 DNA sequence: TGTGCCAGCAGTAGCCGGGACACCGGATTTTTTAATCAGCCCCAGCATTTT.

The DNA for the CDR3 is TGTGCCAGCAGTTTCGCCTACTCAGGGGGCTCTGGAAACACCATATATTTT. It encodes CASSFAYSGGSGNTIYF. This sequence joins TRBV25-1 and TRBJ1-3; 7 nucleotides line up with TRBD1. J gave up 0 bases and V 5 bases, and 10 bases lay outside the gene matches. The CDR3 totals 17 residues. CDR1 MGHDK and CDR2 SYGVNS come from the germline V gene.

V is TRBV19 and J is TRBJ2-1; 7 bases agree with TRBD1. Germline assignment: CDR1 LNHDA and CDR2 SQIVND (reference sequence). The CDR3 runs 15 residues. With V trimmed by 4 bases and J by 2 bases, 5 bases remained unmatched. The chain's CDR3 is CASSKGQAPYNEQFF. CDR3 nucleotides: TGTGCCAGTAGTAAAGGACAGGCTCCCTACAATGAGCAGTTCTTC.

The chain couples TRBV11-3 to TRBJ2-7, with D unclear. The CDR3 runs 14 residues. Germline values: CDR1 SGHNT, CDR2 YENEEA. V was pared by 5 bases and J by 6 bases, with 17 bases between. CDR3 sequence reads: CASSPVSKLSEQYF. CDR3 in DNA: TGTGCCAGCAGCCCCGTGAGTAAGTTGAGCGAGCAGTACTTC.

This chain joins TRBV7-2 and TRBJ2-2, with 9 bases identical to TRBD2. The germline gives CDR1 SGHTA, CDR2 FQGNSA. The J segment lost 9 bases and the V segment lost 6 bases, leaving 11 bases of the junction unmatched. CDR3 length: 15 residues. CDR3 in amino acids: CASSSLAGGLRELFF. CDR3 DNA: TGTGCCAGCAGTAGCCTGGCGGGGGGGCTCCGGGAGCTGTTTTTT.

V and J are TRBV30 and TRBJ1-5, with unresolved D. Trimming removed 2 bases at V and 4 bases at J, with 21 bases between. Germline CDR1 and CDR2: GTSNPN and SVGIG (reference sequence). This CDR3 spans 17 amino acids. The CDR3 nucleotides read TGTGCCTGGAGTTCCCGGATTGGAACGGGTCCGAATCAGCCCCAGCATTTT. It is translated as CAWSSRIGTGPNQPQHF.

The V call is TRBV4-3, the J call TRBJ2-1; possibly TRBD2 for D (5 bases). V lost 1 base to trimming and J lost 11 bases, with 15 bases between them. The CDR3 contains 14 residues. Germline V gives CDR1 LGHNA, CDR2 YSLEER. The CDR3, as DNA: TGCGCCAGCAGCCAAGCTTCCGGACTCGCCCAGCAGTTCTTC. This gives the protein CASSQASGLAQQFF.

The rearrangement uses TRBV6-1 and TRBJ1-2; 9 bases agree with TRBD1. This CDR3 is built from 16 residues. V lost 4 bases to trimming and J lost 4 bases; unmatched junction nucleotides: 10. CDR1 is MNHNS, CDR2 SASEGT, per germline. This CDR3 reads CASSAGQGAFFYGYTF. The CDR3 DNA is TGTGCCAGCAGTGCGGGACAGGGCGCTTTCTTCTATGGCTACACCTTC.

The genes are TRBV7-2 and TRBJ1-5, with unresolved D. The germline V gene has CDR1 SGHTA and CDR2 FQGNSA. Trimming shortened V by 5 bases and J by 0 bases, and 8 bases separated the two germline ends. The CDR3 covers 14 residues. The CDR3 bases are TGTGCCAGCAGCCCACAGAGTAGCAATCAGCCCCAGCATTTT. It yields the protein CASSPQSSNQPQHF. The entire variable domain, with the rest obtained from reference TRBV7-2 and TRBJ1-5, is as follows: GAGVSQSPSNKVTEKGKDVELRCDPISGHTALYWYRQSLGQGLEFLIYFQGNSAPDKSGLPSDRFSAERTGGSVSTLTIQRTQQEDSAVYLCASSPQSSNQPQHFGDGTRLSIL.

This chain uses TRBV4-3 with TRBJ2-3; 10 bases are a match to TRBD2. This CDR3 region has 17 residues. V lost 1 base to trimming and J lost 6 bases; unmatched junction nucleotides: 10. CDR1 and CDR2 from the germline V gene are LGHNA and YSLEER. Here the CDR3 DNA reads TGCGCCAGCAGCCAAGTAGGGAGCGGGAGGGCCGGGGATACGCAGTATTTT. Its protein is CASSQVGSGRAGDTQYF.

The chain is built from TRBV27 and TRBJ2-2; the D is unclear. Trimming pared 5 bases from V and 2 bases from J, leaving 3 bases between. The CDR3 covers 12 residues. The germline CDR1 and CDR2 sequences are MNHEY and SMNVEV (reference sequence). As DNA, the CDR3 is TGTGCCAGCAGTCCAAACACCGGGGAGCTGTTTTTT. Translating gives CASSPNTGELFF.

This clone was detected once. The chain has TRBV5-6 and TRBJ1-2, with 7 bases fitting TRBD1. The length of the CDR3 is 16 residues. J gave up 0 bases and V 5 bases, and 10 bases lay outside the gene matches. Germline CDR1 reads SGHDT; CDR2 reads YYEEEE. CDR3 sequence: CASRDTGDPANYGYTF. Written as DNA, the CDR3 is TGTGCCAGCAGGGATACAGGGGACCCGGCTAACTATGGCTACACCTTC.

The chain links TRBV19 to TRBJ2-2; TRBD1 matches at 7 bases. The J segment lost 6 bases and the V segment lost 6 bases, leaving 7 bases of the junction unmatched. Germline CDR1 and CDR2: LNHDA and SQIVND (reference sequence). CDR3 length: 14 residues. Written as DNA, the CDR3 is TGTGCCAGTAGCGAGACAGGGTTACCCGGGGAGCTGTTTTTT. It specifies CASSETGLPGELFF.

The rearrangement links TRBV2 to TRBJ2-5; D perhaps matches TRBD2 (6 bases). The germline V and J ends were trimmed by 6 bases and 5 bases, with 19 bases remaining between them. CDR3 size: 15 residues. Germline CDR1 is SNHLY and CDR2 is FYNNEI. The CDR3 DNA reads TGTGCCAGCAGCCGACTAGGATGGGGGGACGAGACCCAGTACTTC. Translation: CASSRLGWGDETQYF.

V usage is TRBV30 and J usage is TRBJ1-1, with a weak D call TRBD1 (6 bases). The germline V gene has CDR1 GTSNPN and CDR2 SVGIG (reference sequence). The CDR3 runs to 11 residues. The CDR3 DNA sequence: TGTGCTGCACAGGGGAACACTGAAGCTTTCTTT. Residues: CAAQGNTEAFF.